This TCR beta chain appears in the sequencing data of a study of blood T cell repertoires in COVID-19. Study details: Sites across the United States, Italy and Spain contributed samples from acute and convalescent COVID-19.

This clone is judged medium-sized. Germline V CDR1 and CDR2: LGHDT, YNNKEL (reference sequence). The CDR3 has 16 residues. V trimming: 3 bases; J trimming: 7 bases; junction bases outside the gene matches: 9. Original analysis: Using reference gene primer amplification, nucleated cell counts were estimated. Measured with immunoSEQ multiplex PCR; TCRdb has only the in-frame clones, and not every one. Clonal size and the V and J genes are those of that table, whereas D and trimming came from the DNA. The sample has 130,000 to 150,000 clones; about 79% are singletons. This chain uses TRBV3-1 (or the pseudogene TRBV3-2) with TRBJ2-1; 10 nucleotides align to TRBD2. The sequence derives from a man in his fifties or sixties with active or convalescent COVID-19. Sequencing was performed on peripheral blood. CDR3 coding DNA: TGTGCCAGCAGCCACCGGCCTAGCGGGGGTGGGAATGAGCAGTTCTTC. Its protein product is CASSHRPSGGGNEQFF.